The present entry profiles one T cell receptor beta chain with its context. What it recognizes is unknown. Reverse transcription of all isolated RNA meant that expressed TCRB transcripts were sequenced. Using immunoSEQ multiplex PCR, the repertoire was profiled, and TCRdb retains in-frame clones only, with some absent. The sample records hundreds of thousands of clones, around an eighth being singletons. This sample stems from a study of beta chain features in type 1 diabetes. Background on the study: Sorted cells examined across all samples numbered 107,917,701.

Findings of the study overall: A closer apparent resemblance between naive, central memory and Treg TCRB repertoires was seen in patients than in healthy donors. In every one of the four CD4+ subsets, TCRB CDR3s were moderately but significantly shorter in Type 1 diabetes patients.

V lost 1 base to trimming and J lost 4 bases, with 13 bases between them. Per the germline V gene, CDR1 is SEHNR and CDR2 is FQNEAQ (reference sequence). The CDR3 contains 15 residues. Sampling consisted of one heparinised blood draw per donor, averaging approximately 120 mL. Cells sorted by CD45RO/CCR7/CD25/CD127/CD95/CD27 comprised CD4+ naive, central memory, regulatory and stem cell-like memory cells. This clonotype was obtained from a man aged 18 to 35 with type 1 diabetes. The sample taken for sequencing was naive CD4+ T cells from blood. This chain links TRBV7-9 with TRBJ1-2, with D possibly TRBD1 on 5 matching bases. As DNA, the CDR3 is TGTGCCAGCAGCTTAGGCAACTCAGGGCTCTATGGCTACACCTTC. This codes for CASSLGNSGLYGYTF.